This T cell receptor beta chain was retrieved from a study of blood T cell repertoires in COVID-19. Study-wide context: Some COVID-19 samples were acute and others convalescent; all came from the United States, Italy and Spain. T cells, B-cell-depleted T cells, or PBMCs provided the cDNA or gDNA that served as material.

Per the study methods: Amplification from reference gene primers served as the basis for estimated nucleated cell counts. The protocol was immunoSEQ multiplex PCR, while the TCRdb copy is restricted to in-frame clones and leaves out a portion. The V and J calls and clone size were taken over from that table, and D and trimming were inferred from the DNA. Among some 220,000 clones, more than 65% were seen once, and the ten largest hold about 9%. This sequence was found in a man between 45 and 60 years old with active or convalescent COVID-19. The source material was peripheral blood.

The CDR3 loop is CASSPGQLKKFFGNTIYF. The CDR3 DNA reads as TGTGCCAGCAGCCCGGGACAGTTGAAGAAATTCTTTGGAAACACCATATATTTT. The V gene is TRBV21-1, the J gene TRBJ1-3; the DNA was not used to check the table's D call, TRBD1. TRBV21-1 constitutes a pseudogene. The CDR3 is made up of 18 amino acids.